The source of this T cell receptor (beta chain) is a study of PD-1 blockade in classical Hodgkin lymphoma. Whole-study results and caveats: Possible causes of repertoire differences, disease activity or prior therapy, remain undefined.

The CDR3 has 15 amino acids. Germline-derived CDR1 and CDR2 are LGHNA and YSLEER. The ends were cut back, 0 bases at V and 7 bases at J, with 15 bases in the middle. The time point was: newly diagnosed, previously untreated cHL patient sample. The comparison group had newly diagnosed, previously untreated classical Hodgkin lymphoma. Worth noting for this clone: Its antigen remains unidentified.

The repertoire was sequenced with immunoSEQ multiplex PCR; TCRdb's copy has only in-frame clones and lacks some. Of some 70,000 clones in the sample, 85% to 95% are singletons; the top ten hold about 2.6%. This clonotype was obtained from a human donor with classical Hodgkin lymphoma. This chain links TRBV4-3 with TRBJ1-2; D perhaps matches TRBD1 (6 bases). Specimen: peripheral blood mononuclear cells (PBMCs). Here the CDR3 reads CASSQDRGLSLGYTF. For the CDR3, the DNA is TGCGCCAGCAGCCAAGATCGGGGGCTTTCCCTTGGCTACACCTTC.